Shown below are 32 T cell receptor beta chains from a single sample sequenced in a study of T cell responses to AZD1222 COVID-19 vaccine. Sequencing was performed with immunoSEQ multiplex PCR; in TCRdb, only in-frame clones are kept and a portion is missing. The top ten hold about 8.4% of the sample, which has under 95,000 clones, 85% to 90% seen once. The sample was peripheral blood, taken on day 0 of AZD1222 vaccination. The receptor set was obtained from an adult in good health.

The rearrangement links TRBV19 to TRBJ2-7; D gene ambiguous. The CDR3 is 13 residues long. V dropped 2 bases and J dropped 4 bases, with 9 bases sitting between them. Germline V gene data show CDR1 as LNHDA and CDR2 as SQIVND (reference sequence). Here the CDR3 reads CASSIQMTYEQYF. The CDR3 nucleotides read TGTGCCAGTAGTATACAAATGACTTACGAGCAGTACTTC.

The rearrangement uses TRBV18 and TRBJ2-7, with a weak D call TRBD1 (6 bases). The CDR3 runs to 15 residues. Germline assignment: CDR1 KGHSH and CDR2 LQKENI. The V gene lost 3 bases and the J gene lost 2 bases, with 14 bases spanning the gap. CDR3 in DNA: TGTGCCAGCTCACCGGCGGACAGCGTAGCCTACGAGCAGTACTTC. Protein: CASSPADSVAYEQYF.

The chain carries TRBV5-8 and TRBJ1-4; the D is unclear. The V end lost 0 bases, the J end lost 8 bases, and 11 bases lay between the germline ends. This CDR3 has 14 residues. Germline V gene sequence: CDR1 SGHTS, CDR2 YDEGEE. The CDR3 loop reads CASSLAGLGEKLFF. CDR3 nucleotide sequence: TGTGCCAGCAGCTTGGCCGGTCTCGGGGAAAAACTGTTTTTT.

This chain links TRBV2 with TRBJ2-5; 10 bases align to TRBD2. From germline, CDR1 is SNHLY and CDR2 FYNNEI. CDR3 length equals 17 residues. V trimming: 4 bases; J trimming: 1 base; junction bases outside the gene matches: 9. CDR3 sequence: CASSGLAGGPGQETQYF. In DNA form, the CDR3 reads TGTGCCAGCAGTGGGTTAGCGGGGGGTCCAGGCCAAGAGACCCAGTACTTC.

The chain employs TRBV11-1 and TRBJ1-2, with a weak D call TRBD1 (6 bases). The CDR3 has 13 amino acids. Trimming cost V 5 bases and J 4 bases, with 11 bases left between them. Per the germline V gene, CDR1 is SGHAT and CDR2 is FQDESV (reference sequence). The CDR3 sequence is CASSPQGGYGYTF. CDR3 coding DNA: TGTGCCAGCAGCCCACAGGGTGGCTATGGCTACACCTTC.

The V call is TRBV5-4, the J call TRBJ2-1, with D possibly TRBD1 on 7 matching bases. The CDR3 has 15 amino acids. The V end lost 4 bases, the J end lost 9 bases, and 20 bases lay between the germline ends. Looked up from germline, CDR1 is SGHNT and CDR2 is YYREEE (reference sequence). The CDR3 DNA follows: TGTGCCAGCAGCCTGGGAGGACAGGATCTTCTTGAGCAGTTCTTC. Protein product: CASSLGGQDLLEQFF. The full variable domain, completed using reference TRBV5-4 and TRBJ2-1, is ETGVTQSPTHLIKTRGQQVTLRCSSQSGHNTVSWYQQALGQGPQFIFQYYREEENGRGNFPPRFSGLQFPNYSSELNVNALELDDSALYLCASSLGGQDLLEQFFGPGTRLTVL.

The chain combines TRBV7-2 with TRBJ2-5; a weak D match, TRBD1 (5 bases). The V gene lost 1 base and the J gene lost 0 bases, with 12 bases spanning the gap. The germline gives CDR1 SGHTA, CDR2 FQGNSA. There are 16 residues in the CDR3. The chain's CDR3 is CASSLGMGLNQETQYF. CDR3 DNA sequence: TGTGCCAGCAGCTTAGGGATGGGGCTAAACCAAGAGACCCAGTACTTC.

This rearrangement joins TRBV18 to TRBJ2-2; D is perhaps TRBD1 (5 bases). V was trimmed by 6 bases and J by 9 bases, leaving 17 bases between them. This CDR3 spans 14 amino acids. The germline V gene has CDR1 KGHSH and CDR2 LQKENI. CDR3 nucleotide sequence: TGTGCCAGCTCGCAAGGACATGCGGTCCGGGAGCTGTTTTTT. Its translation: CASSQGHAVRELFF.

This clone was seen repeatedly, ten times or more. The gene calls are TRBV29-1 and TRBJ1-2, with D maybe TRBD1 (6 bases). The CDR3 consists of 15 residues. CDR1 and CDR2 from the germline V gene are SQVTM and ANQGSEA. Between the trimmed V and J ends, which lost 0 bases and 3 bases, there was a span of 14 bases. The chain's CDR3 is CSVEDTQGRYYGYTF. The CDR3 bases are TGCAGCGTTGAAGATACCCAGGGGAGGTACTATGGCTACACCTTC.

This rearrangement joins TRBV29-1 to TRBJ2-6; D is undetermined. V was pared by 7 bases and J by 0 bases, with 7 bases between. The CDR3 loop spans 13 amino acids. Germline V lookup: CDR1 SQVTM, CDR2 ANQGSEA. The CDR3 DNA reads TGCAGCGCCCTCAGCTCTGGGGCCAACGTCCTGACTTTC. It is translated as CSALSSGANVLTF.

This rearrangement joins TRBV2 to TRBJ2-3; 7 bases line up with TRBD1. CDR3 size: 17 residues. Germline CDR1 reads SNHLY; CDR2 reads FYNNEI. V dropped 5 bases and J dropped 1; count of bases not matched to a gene: 12. The CDR3 loop is CASSTPPDRARTDTQYF. As DNA, the CDR3 is TGTGCCAGCAGTACCCCCCCAGACAGGGCGCGCACAGATACGCAGTATTTT.

V usage is TRBV3-1 (or the pseudogene TRBV3-2) and J usage is TRBJ2-1; 9 bases are shared with TRBD1. V was pared by 3 bases and J by 0 bases, with 12 bases of the junction left unmatched. There are 19 residues in the CDR3. CDR1 and CDR2 from the germline V gene are LGHDT and YNNKEL (reference sequence). Here the CDR3 reads CASSHPRDRVLSSYNEQFF. The CDR3 coding sequence is TGTGCCAGCAGCCATCCCCGGGACAGGGTCCTGAGCTCCTACAATGAGCAGTTCTTC.

This clone appeared once. The gene calls are TRBV29-1 and TRBJ2-5; perhaps TRBD1 as D (6 bases). Germline lookup yields CDR1 SQVTM and CDR2 ANQGSEA. V lost 7 bases and J lost 3, with 18 bases in between. The CDR3 is made up of 14 amino acids. CDR3 region: CSARAHRDKETQYF. As DNA, the CDR3 is TGCAGCGCCCGCGCCCACAGGGACAAAGAGACCCAGTACTTC. The variable domain in full, with the rest retrieved from reference TRBV29-1 and TRBJ2-5, is SAVISQKPSRDICQRGTSLTIQCQVDSQVTMMFWYRQQPGQSLTLIATANQGSEATYESGFVIDKFPISRPNLTFSTLTVSNMSPEDSSIYLCSARAHRDKETQYFGPGTRLLVL.

V gene TRBV19 combines with J gene TRBJ1-5; D is perhaps TRBD1 (5 bases). Deletions cut 7 bases from V and 1 base from J, with 14 bases between. CDR1 LNHDA and CDR2 SQIVND come from the germline V gene (reference sequence). This CDR3 is 15 amino acids long. This CDR3 reads CASTLEGISNQPQHF. The CDR3 nucleotides read TGTGCCAGTACCCTCGAGGGGATAAGCAATCAGCCCCAGCATTTT.

The chain employs TRBV6-1 and TRBJ2-2; TRBD1 might be the D (5 bases). The CDR3 runs 16 residues. Germline V gene sequence: CDR1 MNHNS, CDR2 SASEGT. The ends were cut back, 3 bases at V and 6 bases at J, with 17 bases in the middle. CDR3 DNA: TGTGCCAGCAGTGATAAGGGGCGTCCGTCGGCCGGGGAGCTGTTTTTT. Translation gives CASSDKGRPSAGELFF.

This clone is a singleton in its sample. This chain's CDR3 is CASSLNNEQFF. Written as DNA, the CDR3 is TGTGCCAGCAGTCTGAACAATGAGCAGTTCTTC. The chain uses TRBV2 and TRBJ2-1; D not certain. Trimming took 5 bases from V and 5 from J, leaving 4 bases between them. The CDR3 length is 11 residues. Per the germline V gene, CDR1 is SNHLY and CDR2 is FYNNEI.

This clone was detected a few times. The chain combines TRBV10-3 with TRBJ1-2, with TRBD1 matching 7 bases. Germline V gene lookup returns CDR1 ENHRY and CDR2 SYGVKD. Trimming cost V 6 bases and J 7 bases; bases outside gene matches: 17. The CDR3 consists of 16 residues. The CDR3 region has the DNA TGTGCCATCAGCACCGAAAAGACCGGGACAGTCCGTGGCTACACCTTC. This encodes CAISTEKTGTVRGYTF.

For the CDR3, the DNA is TGTGCCAGAAGCTTAAGGTTTAGGGGGCGTCCTTGGATGAACACTGAAGCTTTCTTT. Protein product: CARSLRFRGRPWMNTEAFF. The rearrangement uses TRBV7-5 and TRBJ1-1; the table's D gene call, TRBD1, was not cross checked with the DNA. TRBV7-5 is shown as a pseudogene. The CDR3 is 19 amino acids.

This sequence joins TRBV18 and TRBJ1-5; TRBD1 is a possible D gene (5 bases). CDR3 length: 14 amino acids. V lost 2 bases and J lost 6, with 11 bases in between. Per germline, CDR1 KGHSH and CDR2 LQKENI. CDR3 residues: CASSPGDGFQPQHF. CDR3 nucleotide sequence: TGTGCCAGCTCACCAGGGGACGGCTTTCAGCCCCAGCATTTT.

This chain joins TRBV3-1 (or the pseudogene TRBV3-2) and TRBJ2-5; D is unresolved. CDR1 and CDR2 from the germline V gene are LGHDT and YNNKEL (reference sequence). CDR3 length: 14 amino acids. Deletions cut 0 bases from V and 2 bases from J, with 7 bases between. The CDR3 nucleotides read TGTGCCAGCAGCCAAGAGGTCAGGCAAGAGACCCAGTACTTC. It is translated as CASSQEVRQETQYF.

The chain couples TRBV3-1 (or the pseudogene TRBV3-2) to TRBJ1-2; D not certain. V was cut by 8 bases and J by 6 bases, with 16 bases left in between. CDR1 and CDR2 from the germline V gene are LGHDT and YNNKEL (reference sequence). The CDR3 has 13 amino acids. The CDR3 loop is CASGRAPGDGYTF. CDR3 DNA: TGTGCCAGCGGTCGGGCGCCCGGGGATGGCTACACCTTC.

As DNA, the CDR3 is TGTGCCAGCAGCTTGGGGACAGGGGCGGCGGAGACCCAGTACTTC. Its protein is CASSLGTGAAETQYF. The chain joins TRBV5-5 to TRBJ2-5; 9 bases align to TRBD1. The CDR3 runs to 15 residues. The germline gives CDR1 SGHKS, CDR2 YYEKEE (reference sequence). Losses at the gene ends were 0 bases for V and 5 bases for J; bases not matched to a gene: 5. The full variable domain, in which reference TRBV5-5 and TRBJ2-5 provide the parts outside the CDR3, is DAGVTQSPTHLIKTRGQQVTLRCSPISGHKSVSWYQQVLGQGPQFIFQYYEKEERGRGNFPDRFSARQFPNYSSELNVNALLLGDSALYLCASSLGTGAAETQYFGPGTRLLVL.

This rearrangement joins TRBV6-4 to TRBJ2-1; possibly TRBD2 for D (6 bases). The CDR3 covers 16 residues. V lost 6 bases to trimming and J lost 7 bases, with 22 bases between them. Germline CDR1 MRHNA, CDR2 SNTAGT. In nucleotides, the CDR3 is TGTGCCAGCAGCCAAACCGGCGCTAGCGAGCCAAATGAGCAGTTCTTC. Its translation: CASSQTGASEPNEQFF.

The chain joins TRBV5-1 to TRBJ2-1; TRBD1 is a possible D gene (5 bases). Trimming cost V 2 bases and J 0 bases, with 15 bases left between them. CDR1 is SGHRS, CDR2 YFSETQ, per germline. This CDR3 spans 17 amino acids. The CDR3 DNA follows: TGCGCCAGCAGCTTCCCGTCTGGGGCCCTCTCCTACAATGAGCAGTTCTTC. Protein product: CASSFPSGALSYNEQFF. The full variable domain, rest sourced from reference TRBV5-1 and TRBJ2-1, is KAGVTQTPRYLIKTRGQQVTLSCSPISGHRSVSWYQQTPGQGLQFLFEYFSETQRNKGNFPGRFSGRQFSNSRSEMNVSTLELGDSALYLCASSFPSGALSYNEQFFGPGTRLTVL.

This sequence joins TRBV5-1 and TRBJ1-2, with D unresolved. This CDR3 spans 15 amino acids. Germline V CDR1 and CDR2: SGHRS, YFSETQ. Deletions cut 1 base from V and 3 bases from J, with 13 bases between. The CDR3 loop is CASSLLGSLDYGYTF. DNA of the CDR3: TGCGCCAGCAGCTTGTTGGGCAGCCTAGACTATGGCTACACCTTC.

A word on this clone: The junction does not match germline at one end; this may be a read error. The chain joins TRBV7-7 to TRBJ2-1; perhaps TRBD2 as D (6 bases). Germline V gene data show CDR1 as SSHAT and CDR2 as FNYEAQ (reference sequence). The CDR3 extends over 14 amino acids. CDR3 coding DNA: TGTGCTAGCAGCTTAGGGGCAGGAGGGAATGAGCAGTTCTTC. This codes for CASSLGAGGNEQFF. Full variable domain (rest looked up from reference TRBV7-7 and TRBJ2-1): GAGVSQSPRYKVTKRGQDVTLRCDPISSHATLYWYQQALGQGPEFLTYFNYEAQPDKSGLPSDRFSAERPEGSISTLTIQRTEQRDSAMYRCASSLGAGGNEQFFGPGTRLTVL.

In its sample, this clone was seen once. This chain joins TRBV5-1 and TRBJ2-1; possibly TRBD1 or TRBD2 for D (5 bases each). In germline, CDR1 is SGHRS, CDR2 YFSETQ. CDR3 length equals 14 residues. With 2 bases removed from V and 3 bases from J, the gap between germline ends came to 9 bases. CDR3 nucleotide sequence: TGCGCCAGCAGCTTTGTGGGGGACTACAATGAGCAGTTCTTC. Residues: CASSFVGDYNEQFF.

This clone has only one observation. The chain has TRBV7-3 and TRBJ2-1; D uncertain. The CDR3 runs 18 residues. Germline V gene lookup returns CDR1 SGHTA and CDR2 FQGTGA. With 5 bases removed from V and 0 bases from J, the gap between germline ends came to 20 bases. CDR3 in DNA: TGTGCCAGCAGCCCCCATATGGGCGGCCTGAGCTCCTACAATGAGCAGTTCTTC. This gives the protein CASSPHMGGLSSYNEQFF.

There are a few counts of this clone. The J gene is TRBJ1-6, the V gene TRBV27, with D perhaps TRBD1 (5 bases). The germline V gene encodes CDR1 MNHEY and CDR2 SMNVEV (reference sequence). Trimming removed 7 bases from V and 9 bases from J, with 16 bases in between. The length of the CDR3 is 14 residues. The CDR3 sequence: CASTRAGSSSPLHF. The CDR3, as DNA: TGTGCCAGCACCAGGGCGGGCAGTAGTTCACCCCTCCACTTT.

The chain couples TRBV9 to TRBJ1-6; D is unresolved. Looked up from germline, CDR1 is SGDLS and CDR2 is YYNGEE. V shed 4 bases and J shed 7 bases, with 6 bases lying between them. The CDR3 has 12 residues. The CDR3, as DNA: TGTGCCAGCAGCCTCCTGAATTCACCCCTCCACTTT. It codes for CASSLLNSPLHF.

The V and J genes are TRBV5-8 and TRBJ1-6, with TRBD1 identical over 7 bases. CDR1 and CDR2 from the germline V gene are SGHTS and YDEGEE. This CDR3 comprises 14 residues. Germline trimming cut 4 bases from V and 7 bases from J; bases unmatched to any gene: 5. The CDR3 nucleotides read TGTGCCAGCAGCCTAGGACAGGTCAATTCACCCCTCCACTTT. It specifies CASSLGQVNSPLHF.

The rearrangement joins TRBV19 to TRBJ2-2; tentatively, D is TRBD2 (6 bases). V dropped 3 bases and J dropped 7 bases, with 12 bases sitting between them. CDR3 size: 14 residues. Germline V gene lookup returns CDR1 LNHDA and CDR2 SQIVND (reference sequence). CDR3 DNA sequence: TGTGCCAGTAGTATTACGGGGACTTACGGGGAGCTGTTTTTT. This codes for CASSITGTYGELFF.